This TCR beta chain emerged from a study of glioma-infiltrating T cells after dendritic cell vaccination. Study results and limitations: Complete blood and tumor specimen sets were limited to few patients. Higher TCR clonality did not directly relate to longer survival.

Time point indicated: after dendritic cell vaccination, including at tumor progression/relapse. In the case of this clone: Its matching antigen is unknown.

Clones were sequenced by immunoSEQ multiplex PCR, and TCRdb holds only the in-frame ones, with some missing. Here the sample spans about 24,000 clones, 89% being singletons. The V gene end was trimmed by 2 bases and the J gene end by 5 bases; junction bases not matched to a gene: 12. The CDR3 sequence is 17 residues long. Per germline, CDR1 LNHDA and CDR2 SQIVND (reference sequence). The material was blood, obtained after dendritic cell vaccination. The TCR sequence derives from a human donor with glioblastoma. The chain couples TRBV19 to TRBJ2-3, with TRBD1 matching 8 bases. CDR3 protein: CASSIIGLQGAGDTQYF. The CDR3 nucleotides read TGTGCCAGTAGTATAATCGGGCTGCAGGGGGCGGGAGATACGCAGTATTTT.